The clone carrying this T cell receptor (beta chain) was seen once. Per the germline V gene, CDR1 is KGHSH and CDR2 is LQKENI. This CDR3 is 13 amino acids long. The V end was cut by 6 bases, the J end by 3 bases, with 11 bases between. Per the original methods: Amplification of reference gene primers provided the estimated nucleated cell counts. The repertoire was sequenced with immunoSEQ multiplex PCR; TCRdb's copy has only in-frame clones and lacks some. V and J calls and clone size are those listed in that table; D and trimming were worked out from the DNA. The table records 310,000 or so clones, around nine tenths of them present only once. This sample is drawn from a study of blood T cell repertoires in COVID-19.

Sequencing input: PBMCs or T cells enriched from blood (not recorded which). The chain is built from TRBV18 and TRBJ1-1, with D possibly being TRBD1 (5 bases). This clonotype originated in a woman in her 40s who had recovered from COVID-19. CDR3 in DNA: TGTGCCAGCTCCCTCGGCAGGGACACTGAAGCTTTCTTT. It translates to CASSLGRDTEAFF.